This T cell receptor beta chain was captured in a study of blood T cells in healthy people across ages (dated by TCRdb to about 2015). The study in broad terms: In model experiments, template switching captured roughly one uniquely barcoded TCR beta cDNA molecule for every two T cells. The study measured age-related changes in TCR beta repertoire diversity using deep sequencing normalized with unique cDNA molecular identifiers. The donors were split into four age groups: young (average 16 years), middle-aged (39), aged (approximately 60) and long-lived (approximately 80). To avoid experimental bias, donors of different ages were distributed randomly across sequencing lanes. Two additional independent replicas of 1 million unique cDNA reads from the same blood draw were analyzed for two donors (one aged 18 to 29 and one aged 80 or older). The investigation overall reported the following: Observed TCR beta diversity per million T cells fell roughly linearly with age, and a significant reduction was already apparent by age about 36. Since profiling was done on bulk unsorted PBMCs, naive and antigen-experienced compartments could not be conclusively compared. Estimates of total diversity from one million sequenced T cells were regarded as lower bounds and underestimates. Because the CMV infection status of the donors was unknown, age-related changes in expanded clonotypes may potentially have been confounded. A strong correlation was found between observed TCR beta diversity and the percentage of naive T cells measured by flow cytometry. Compared with the aged group, more naive CD4+ T cells, fewer expanded clones and increased TCR diversity were shown by the long-lived group, suggesting age selection.

Systemically healthy Caucasian individuals from Russia, some 40 in total and aged about 6 to 90 years, were included as donors. Roughly 9.5 milliliters of peripheral blood were drawn from each donor into EDTA-treated Vacutainer tubes. Ficoll-Paque density-gradient centrifugation was used to isolate PBMCs, with at least 7 million per sample. Total RNA was extracted from PBMCs with Trizol reagent, with at least 6 micrograms obtained per sample. Naive CD45RAhigh/CD27high T cell percentages were measured by flow cytometry on a PBMC aliquot from every donor. About this clonotype: The antigen this receptor binds is unknown. Base qualities are not recorded, but no much larger clone differs from it by a single base.

Library preparation employed 5' RACE. Sequencing was performed on an Illumina HiSeq 2500. A second roughly 6 to 12 cycle PCR used a sample-barcoded 5' primer and a J-beta primer mix. A unique molecular identifier was introduced onto each TCR beta cDNA molecule by a template-switch 5' adaptor carrying 12 random nucleotides. Each sample yielded at least 2.5 million CDR3-containing paired-end reads. The Mint cDNA synthesis kit, primed by a TRBC-specific oligonucleotide, was used to synthesize first-strand cDNA from all RNA. After uracil-DNA glycosylase treatment, a first 18-cycle PCR used universal primers M1SS and BC2_uni_R on all cDNA. Per the authors' processing: For normalization, 1 million high-quality reads, each with a distinct molecular identifier, were randomly selected from each sample. Reads sharing molecular identifiers were discarded rather than binned into consensus sequences. CDR3 identification, clonotype clustering and error correction used MiTCR with a Q25 quality threshold and the strictest error-elimination algorithm. A nonparametric unseen species model with Euler transformation was used to estimate a lower bound on total TCR beta diversity. Clones were called with MiXCR by TCRdb after fastp trimmed the public reads at Q25, and only in-frame beta chains were retained. Each record represents a unique CDR3 protein, reported with the most common genes and DNA among its rows. None of the V and J calls come from the authors' own analysis; TCRdb made them. A total of roughly 2 million distinct CDR3 sequences appear in this sample, approximately 50% of them only once. The leading ten clones occupy less than 2.5% of the sample.

The receptor was isolated from a woman aged 40 to 50 in good health. Sequenced sample: blood.

The CDR3 is CASSLSVGTAQETQYF. The nucleotides read TGTGCCAGCAGTTTATCGGTCGGGACAGCACAAGAGACCCAGTACTTC. The chain joins TRBV28 to TRBJ2-5; 7 of the junction bases match TRBD1. V ends up 1 base short and J 2 bases short, with an unmatched junction base count of 7. The germline V gene specifies MDHEN as CDR1 and SYDVKM as CDR2. Taken from cysteine to phenylalanine, the CDR3 has 16 residues. Just the 48-base CDR3 DNA is kept, in frame starting at base 1.